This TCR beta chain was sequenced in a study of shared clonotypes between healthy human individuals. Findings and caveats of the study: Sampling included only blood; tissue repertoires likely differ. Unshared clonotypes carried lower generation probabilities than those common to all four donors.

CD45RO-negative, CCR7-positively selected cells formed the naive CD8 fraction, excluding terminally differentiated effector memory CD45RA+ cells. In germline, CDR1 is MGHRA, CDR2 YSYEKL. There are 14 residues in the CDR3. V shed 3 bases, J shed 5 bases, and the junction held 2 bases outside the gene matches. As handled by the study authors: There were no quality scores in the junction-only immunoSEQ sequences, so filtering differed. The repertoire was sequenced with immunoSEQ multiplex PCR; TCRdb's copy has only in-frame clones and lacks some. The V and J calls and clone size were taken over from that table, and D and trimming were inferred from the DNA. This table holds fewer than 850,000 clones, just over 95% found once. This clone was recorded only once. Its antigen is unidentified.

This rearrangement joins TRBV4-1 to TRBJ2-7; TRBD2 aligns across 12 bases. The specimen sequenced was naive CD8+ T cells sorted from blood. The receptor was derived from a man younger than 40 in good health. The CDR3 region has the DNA TGCGCCAGCAGCCAGAGGACTAGCGGGAACGAGCAGTACTTC. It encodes CASSQRTSGNEQYF.